The sequence of this T cell receptor (beta chain) was determined in a study of T cells after yellow fever vaccination (dated by TCRdb to between 2018 and 2020). Regarding the research as a whole: Libraries from fractions with low cell numbers were prepared with the SMART-Seq v4 Ultra Low Input RNA kit. To follow T-cell clones before and after primary and booster YFV17D yellow fever vaccination, bulk TCR alpha and beta repertoires were sequenced over time. Bulk PBMC replicates and cell subsets were isolated from blood drawn at multiple timepoints before and after both primary and secondary immunization. Two healthy male donors made up the cohort, one aged 18 to 30 years and the other aged 30 to 40 years.

General findings and caveats noted by the study authors: After the booster, most of the clones that had expanded following primary vaccination were detected again (almost 98% of CD4 and roughly 88% of CD8), which suggests that memory was broadly maintained. Compared with the primary T-cell response, the secondary T-cell response was weaker but faster, peaking on day 5 rather than day 15. Computational filtering was required because FACS-sorted repertoires could contain abundant contaminating clonotypes from the bulk population. A small fraction of clonotypes showed up in both the CD4 and CD8 compartments, probably as a result of convergent recombination. Because only a couple of donors were included in the study, the extent to which the findings can be generalized is limited.

Taken with the paper, the label for treatment or condition translates to: live attenuated yellow fever vaccine strain. At every blood-draw timepoint, two biological replicates of bulk PBMCs were collected. A standard Ficoll-Paque protocol was used to isolate PBMCs from peripheral blood. TriZol was used to extract RNA from bulk PBMCs, from CD4 and CD8 fractions, and from dextramer-positive and dextramer-negative fractions. As for this clonotype: The target of this receptor is not known. Base quality data are lacking; no much larger clone is found one base away.

TCR cDNA was synthesized by 5'RACE template switching, through which a universal primer site and unique molecular identifiers were introduced. Priming for cDNA synthesis came from both the TCR alpha and TCR beta constant segments. Library amplification involved two PCR steps, and the second step added sample barcodes and sequencing adapters. Sequencing of the libraries was done on either Illumina HiSeq 2500 (2x100 bp) or NovaSeq (2x150 bp). The paper's processing steps were these. Reads were demultiplexed and collapsed into UMI consensus sequences with MIGEC, and V(D)J alignment was performed with MiXCR. Vaccine-responding clonotypes were identified with edgeR using replicate PBMC samples, with FDR below 0.01 and a log2 fold change above 5 up to day 15 being required. Bulk clonotypes were assigned CD4 or CD8 identity according to which sequenced CD4 or CD8 repertoire held them at higher abundance. The public reads were reprocessed in TCRdb via fastp at Q25 and MiXCR, keeping in-frame beta chains. Rows matching on CDR3 protein sequence are summarized as one entry with the most common DNA and genes. The V and J calls here are based on TCRdb, not the publication. This sample is represented by 360,000 or so distinct CDR3 sequences; 9.5% to 13% of them were singletons. Roughly 18% of the sample goes to the ten largest clones.

Here V drops 3 bases and J drops 0 bases, and the junction holds 5 bases not matched to any gene. Reading the germline V gene gives CDR1 KGHSH and CDR2 LQKENI. The cysteine opens and the phenylalanine closes a CDR3 of 16 amino acids. Kept here is only the CDR3 DNA, which spans 48 bases and is read in frame from base 1. This sequence uses TRBV18 and TRBJ1-3; 7 bases in the middle match TRBD1. The sequencing used PBMCs, collected on the day of the first yellow fever vaccination. The clonotype originates from a man between 18 and 29 years old who received the YFV17D yellow fever vaccine. The CDR3 amino acid sequence is: CASSPRDRASGNTIYF. The DNA sequence reads TGTGCCAGCTCACCCAGAGACAGGGCCTCTGGAAACACCATATATTTT.